This TCR beta chain was identified during a study of cytomegalovirus exposure and HLA in healthy donors. Study-wide context: Earlier findings included 100 million to 130 million unique TCR beta sequences obtained from about 180 million T cells.

PCR primers comprised 60 Vbeta and 13 Jbeta primers. Clones were read by immunoSEQ multiplex PCR, and TCRdb kept only the in-frame ones, dropping some. In the table there are about 160,000 clones, approximately 80% of which are singletons. Donors likely had unrecorded immune exposures despite being nominally healthy when sampled. A note on this clone: Its antigen is currently unknown.

Study conclusions and caveats: In a later analysis, TCR beta V- and J-gene trimming was associated with a missense DCLRE1C variant. Later analysis showed most CMV-associated TCR beta chains appearing HLA-restricted.

The junction had 9 bases not matched to a gene; V was cut back by 4 bases and J by 7 bases. The CDR3 spans 15 residues. The germline V gene encodes CDR1 SGDLS and CDR2 YYNGEE. This clonotype was obtained from a man aged 18 to 29 in good health and CMV-seropositive. This chain connects TRBV9 to TRBJ1-4; 8 positions match TRBD1. The specimen was PBMCs. The CDR3 DNA is TGTGCCAGCAGCCCACGACAGGGGTCAAGTGAAAAACTGTTTTTT. Residues: CASSPRQGSSEKLFF.